Below, 9 T cell receptor beta chains from the same sample are listed, as sequenced in a study of siplizumab effects on memory and regulatory T cells. The table came from immunoSEQ multiplex PCR; TCRdb's copy has only in-frame clones and leaves some out. The sample holds roughly 120,000 clones, around 94% seen once. The specimen was non-Treg CD4+ T cells sorted from blood. The source of these receptors is a human donor in good health.

This clone was detected only once. This chain joins TRBV4-1 and TRBJ1-5; 9 bases are a match to TRBD1. The CDR3 runs 17 residues. Germline CDR1 is MGHRA and CDR2 is YSYEKL. V trimming: 2 bases; J trimming: 3 bases; junction bases outside the gene matches: 8. CDR3 in amino acids: CASSQPRTGANNQPQHF. CDR3 bases: TGCGCCAGCAGCCAACCCAGGACAGGGGCAAACAATCAGCCCCAGCATTTT.

The chain recombines TRBV5-1 with TRBJ1-4; tentative D call: TRBD1 (6 bases). V lost 6 bases, J lost 3 bases, and 9 bases lay in between. The CDR3 sequence is 13 residues long. In germline, CDR1 is SGHRS, CDR2 YFSETQ. In DNA, the CDR3 is TGCGCCAGCAATCAGGGGCCTAATGAAAAACTGTTTTTT. This translates into CASNQGPNEKLFF.

This sequence joins TRBV7-2 and TRBJ2-2, with TRBD2 matching 10 bases. This CDR3 contains 15 residues. The junction had 5 bases not matched to a gene; V was cut back by 8 bases and J by 2 bases. Germline values: CDR1 SGHTA, CDR2 FQGNSA. CDR3 sequence reads: CASRTSGVNTGELFF. The CDR3, as DNA: TGTGCCAGCCGAACTAGCGGGGTAAACACCGGGGAGCTGTTTTTT.

CDR3 sequence (DNA): TGTGCCAGCAGCCCCCGTTTTGGGGTAGGAAATGAGCAGTTCTTC. Translating it yields CASSPRFGVGNEQFF. This rearrangement joins TRBV9 to TRBJ2-1; D is uncertain. The germline V gene has CDR1 SGDLS and CDR2 YYNGEE. This CDR3 has 15 residues. V dropped 4 bases and J dropped 7 bases, with 18 bases sitting between them.

The chain uses TRBV9 and TRBJ2-1; TRBD1 is a possible D gene (5 bases). This CDR3 region has 15 residues. Trimming removed 1 base from V and 5 bases from J, with 13 bases in between. The germline V gene encodes CDR1 SGDLS and CDR2 YYNGEE. The CDR3, as DNA: TGTGCCAGCAGCGTATTAGGGTTGGGGCACAATGAGCAGTTCTTC. Amino acids: CASSVLGLGHNEQFF.

The chain joins TRBV7-2 to TRBJ1-3; D is perhaps TRBD1 (6 bases). Germline values: CDR1 SGHTA, CDR2 FQGNSA. With 4 bases removed from V and 1 base from J, the gap between germline ends came to 14 bases. The CDR3 has 16 amino acids. CDR3 sequence reads: CASSSSGQISGNTIYF. The CDR3 bases are TGTGCCAGCAGCTCCTCTGGACAGATTTCTGGAAACACCATATATTTT. The entire variable domain, with the rest obtained from reference TRBV7-2 and TRBJ1-3, is as follows: GAGVSQSPSNKVTEKGKDVELRCDPISGHTALYWYRQSLGQGLEFLIYFQGNSAPDKSGLPSDRFSAERTGGSVSTLTIQRTQQEDSAVYLCASSSSGQISGNTIYFGEGSWLTVV.

V is TRBV5-1 and J is TRBJ2-7, with 7 bases aligning to TRBD1. The germline CDR1 and CDR2 sequences are SGHRS and YFSETQ. The junction had 5 bases not matched to a gene; V was cut back by 4 bases and J by 1 base. The CDR3 runs 14 residues. The CDR3 is CASSQGQTSYEQYF. Written as DNA, the CDR3 is TGCGCCAGCAGCCAGGGACAGACGTCCTACGAGCAGTACTTC.

Only one count was recorded for this clone. V is TRBV4-1 and J is TRBJ1-2; maybe TRBD1 (6 bases). The CDR3 contains 16 residues. Germline V CDR1 and CDR2: MGHRA, YSYEKL. The V end was cut by 1 base, the J end by 8 bases, with 20 bases between. CDR3 sequence (DNA): TGCGCCAGCAGCCAAGGAAAGGAGGGACATCTTAAAGGCTACACCTTC. This gives the protein CASSQGKEGHLKGYTF.

This clone has only one observation. CDR3 amino acids: CASSFRDRGLDGYTF. The CDR3 nucleotides read TGTGCCAGCAGCTTCCGGGACAGGGGTTTGGATGGCTACACCTTC. V is TRBV7-8 and J is TRBJ1-2; 10 nucleotides match TRBD1. V lost 3 bases and J lost 6; bases outside the gene matches: 7. This CDR3 comprises 15 residues. The germline CDR1 and CDR2 sequences are SGHVS and FQNEAQ.